A single sample is the source of the 17 T cell receptor beta chains below, sequenced in a study of OX40 agonist ivuxolimab in advanced cancers. Measured with immunoSEQ multiplex PCR; TCRdb has only the in-frame clones, and not every one. In the table there are some 52,000 clones, roughly 93% of which are singletons. The sequenced sample was CD4+ or CD8+ T cells sorted from blood, obtained in a trial of the OX40 agonist ivuxolimab. The source is an adult with an advanced solid tumor such as melanoma, head and neck, liver or kidney cancer.

This chain joins TRBV4-1 and TRBJ2-7, with D unclear. Germline V gene data show CDR1 as MGHRA and CDR2 as YSYEKL. The CDR3 runs to 15 residues. The V gene lost 0 bases and the J gene lost 3 bases, with 12 bases spanning the gap. The chain's CDR3 is CASSQDPSPYYEQYF. As DNA, the CDR3 is TGCGCCAGCAGCCAAGATCCGTCCCCCTACTACGAGCAGTACTTC.

The chain combines TRBV6-6 with TRBJ1-3; 8 nucleotides agree with TRBD1. The V segment lost 6 bases and the J segment 0 bases; nucleotides outside the gene matches: 4. CDR3 length: 15 amino acids. Germline V gene sequence: CDR1 MNHNY, CDR2 SVGAGI (reference sequence). The CDR3 sequence: CASRTGTGSGNTIYF. The CDR3 DNA sequence: TGTGCCAGCAGGACCGGGACAGGCTCTGGAAACACCATATATTTT.

The table lists this clone with a count of one. J is TRBJ1-2 and V is TRBV15; 12 bases are shared with TRBD1. Germline assignment: CDR1 LNHNV and CDR2 YYDKDF (reference sequence). J gave up 7 bases and V 1 base, and 10 bases lay outside the gene matches. The CDR3 consists of 17 residues. The DNA for the CDR3 is TGTGCCACCAGCAGAGTTGGGACAGGGGGCGCAAGGTCTGGCTACACCTTC. Its translation is CATSRVGTGGARSGYTF.

This rearrangement joins TRBV5-1 to TRBJ2-1; a weak D match, TRBD2 (6 bases). The V gene's germline CDR1 is SGHRS and CDR2 YFSETQ. The germline V and J ends were trimmed by 3 bases and 7 bases, with 29 bases remaining between them. The CDR3 has 19 residues. The CDR3 coding sequence is TGCGCCAGCAGCTATCCGGAAATCCCGGGACTCCCGGATGAGAATGAGCAGTTCTTC. Residues: CASSYPEIPGLPDENEQFF.

This chain joins TRBV6-5 and TRBJ1-1; maybe TRBD1 (6 bases). The CDR3 has 15 residues. The germline gives CDR1 MNHEY, CDR2 SVGAGI. Trimming removed 2 bases at V and 6 bases at J, with 16 bases between. CDR3 in amino acids: CASSYQGGMKPEAFF. The DNA for the CDR3 is TGTGCCAGCAGTTACCAAGGGGGGATGAAGCCTGAAGCTTTCTTT.

V and J are TRBV29-1 and TRBJ2-7; TRBD1 agrees at 7 bases. From germline, CDR1 is SQVTM and CDR2 ANQGSEA. This CDR3 spans 14 amino acids. The ends lost 3 bases at V and 0 bases at J; junction bases unmatched: 5. The DNA of the CDR3 is TGCAGCGTTGACGAGGGACAGAGCTCCTACGAGCAGTACTTC. The encoded protein is CSVDEGQSSYEQYF.

This rearrangement joins TRBV5-6 to TRBJ2-3; 12 bases match TRBD1. The CDR3 runs 17 residues. The ends lost 0 bases at V and 0 bases at J; junction bases unmatched: 2. The germline gives CDR1 SGHDT, CDR2 YYEEEE. CDR3 amino acids: CASSLVGQGASTDTQYF. The CDR3 bases are TGTGCCAGCAGCTTGGTGGGACAGGGGGCGAGCACAGATACGCAGTATTTT. The variable domain in full, with the rest retrieved from reference TRBV5-6 and TRBJ2-3, is DAGVTQSPTHLIKTRGQQVTLRCSPKSGHDTVSWYQQALGQGPQFIFQYYEEEERQRGNFPDRFSGHQFPNYSSELNVNALLLGDSALYLCASSLVGQGASTDTQYFGPGTRLTVL.

This chain uses TRBV4-3 with TRBJ2-7, with D possibly matching TRBD2 (5 bases). Germline-derived CDR1 and CDR2 are LGHNA and YSLEER. Trimming pared 0 bases from V and 4 bases from J, leaving 10 bases between. The CDR3 consists of 14 residues. CDR3 coding DNA: TGCGCCAGCAGCCAAGAAGCTACTAGTTACGAGCAGTACTTC. Its translation is CASSQEATSYEQYF.

The genes are TRBV28 and TRBJ2-7, with 7 positions matching TRBD2. The germline CDR1 and CDR2 sequences are MDHEN and SYDVKM. The CDR3 loop spans 13 amino acids. V lost 8 bases and J lost 1; bases outside the gene matches: 5. The DNA for the CDR3 is TGTGCCAGCCGAGGAGCGGGATCCTACGAGCAGTACTTC. It translates to CASRGAGSYEQYF.

The chain has TRBV6-6 and TRBJ2-3; D might be TRBD1 or TRBD2, each matching 5 bases. The CDR3 runs 15 residues. Germline V lookup: CDR1 MNHNY, CDR2 SVGAGI (reference sequence). V gave up 2 bases and J gave up 4 bases, with 13 bases separating them. The CDR3 nucleotides read TGTGCCAGCAGTTACCGGATCCAGGGACCAGATACGCAGTATTTT. Translated, it gives CASSYRIQGPDTQYF.

The chain employs TRBV25-1 and TRBJ2-5; no firm D call. The germline CDR1 and CDR2 sequences are MGHDK and SYGVNS. Deletions cut 4 bases from V and 4 bases from J, with 4 bases between. CDR3 length: 11 amino acids. This chain's CDR3 is CASSVLETQYF. In nucleotides, the CDR3 is TGTGCCAGCAGTGTCCTAGAGACCCAGTACTTC.

The V gene is TRBV6-5, the J gene TRBJ2-1, with D perhaps matching TRBD1 or TRBD2 (5 bases each). CDR1 is MNHEY and CDR2 is SVGAGI in the germline V gene. Between the trimmed V and J ends, which lost 7 bases and 5 bases, there was a span of 12 bases. This CDR3 has 13 amino acids. The CDR3 region has the DNA TGTGCCAGCATGGGGCGAGGGAACAATGAGCAGTTCTTC. As protein: CASMGRGNNEQFF.

This clone was seen a single time. The CDR3 sequence: CASSLATGAKNIQYF. For the CDR3, the DNA is TGTGCCAGCAGCTTAGCCACAGGAGCCAAAAACATTCAGTACTTC. V gene TRBV13 combines with J gene TRBJ2-4; tentatively, D is TRBD1 (5 bases). The CDR3 contains 15 residues. Trimming shortened V by 1 base and J by 0 bases, and 7 bases separated the two germline ends. The V gene's germline CDR1 is PRHDT and CDR2 FYEKMQ (reference sequence).

The chain combines TRBV5-1 with TRBJ2-1; D could derive from TRBD1 or TRBD2 (6 bases each). The CDR3 sequence is 16 residues long. CDR1 and CDR2 from the germline V gene are SGHRS and YFSETQ. The ends were cut back, 3 bases at V and 2 bases at J, with 15 bases in the middle. As DNA, the CDR3 is TGCGCCAGCAGCTACGGCGGGACATATGCCTACAATGAGCAGTTCTTC. The encoded protein is CASSYGGTYAYNEQFF.

This chain links TRBV1 with TRBJ1-3; TRBD1 is the table's D call, not checked against the DNA. TRBV1 is listed as a pseudogene. The CDR3 length is 17 residues. The DNA of the CDR3 is TGCACCAGCAGCCAAGCTTCAGGGGACAGGGGTCCGGGCACCATATATTTT. It translates to CTSSQASGDRGPGTIYF.

This clone occurred a few times. V usage is TRBV7-9 and J usage is TRBJ2-3; D is uncertain. Germline-derived CDR1 and CDR2 are SEHNR and FQNEAQ (reference sequence). The CDR3 has 14 amino acids. The V gene lost 3 bases and the J gene lost 5 bases, with 12 bases spanning the gap. The chain's CDR3 is CASSLHRAQDTQYF. The CDR3 DNA is TGTGCCAGCAGCTTGCACCGGGCCCAAGATACGCAGTATTTT.

The rearrangement links TRBV4-3 to TRBJ2-7, with 11 bases aligning to TRBD2. The CDR3 is 15 residues long. J lost 3 bases, V lost 2 bases, and 3 bases had no gene match. CDR1 is LGHNA and CDR2 is YSLEER in the germline V gene. The CDR3 spells CASSQSTSGSYEQYF. For the CDR3, the DNA is TGCGCCAGCAGCCAATCTACTAGCGGGAGCTACGAGCAGTACTTC.